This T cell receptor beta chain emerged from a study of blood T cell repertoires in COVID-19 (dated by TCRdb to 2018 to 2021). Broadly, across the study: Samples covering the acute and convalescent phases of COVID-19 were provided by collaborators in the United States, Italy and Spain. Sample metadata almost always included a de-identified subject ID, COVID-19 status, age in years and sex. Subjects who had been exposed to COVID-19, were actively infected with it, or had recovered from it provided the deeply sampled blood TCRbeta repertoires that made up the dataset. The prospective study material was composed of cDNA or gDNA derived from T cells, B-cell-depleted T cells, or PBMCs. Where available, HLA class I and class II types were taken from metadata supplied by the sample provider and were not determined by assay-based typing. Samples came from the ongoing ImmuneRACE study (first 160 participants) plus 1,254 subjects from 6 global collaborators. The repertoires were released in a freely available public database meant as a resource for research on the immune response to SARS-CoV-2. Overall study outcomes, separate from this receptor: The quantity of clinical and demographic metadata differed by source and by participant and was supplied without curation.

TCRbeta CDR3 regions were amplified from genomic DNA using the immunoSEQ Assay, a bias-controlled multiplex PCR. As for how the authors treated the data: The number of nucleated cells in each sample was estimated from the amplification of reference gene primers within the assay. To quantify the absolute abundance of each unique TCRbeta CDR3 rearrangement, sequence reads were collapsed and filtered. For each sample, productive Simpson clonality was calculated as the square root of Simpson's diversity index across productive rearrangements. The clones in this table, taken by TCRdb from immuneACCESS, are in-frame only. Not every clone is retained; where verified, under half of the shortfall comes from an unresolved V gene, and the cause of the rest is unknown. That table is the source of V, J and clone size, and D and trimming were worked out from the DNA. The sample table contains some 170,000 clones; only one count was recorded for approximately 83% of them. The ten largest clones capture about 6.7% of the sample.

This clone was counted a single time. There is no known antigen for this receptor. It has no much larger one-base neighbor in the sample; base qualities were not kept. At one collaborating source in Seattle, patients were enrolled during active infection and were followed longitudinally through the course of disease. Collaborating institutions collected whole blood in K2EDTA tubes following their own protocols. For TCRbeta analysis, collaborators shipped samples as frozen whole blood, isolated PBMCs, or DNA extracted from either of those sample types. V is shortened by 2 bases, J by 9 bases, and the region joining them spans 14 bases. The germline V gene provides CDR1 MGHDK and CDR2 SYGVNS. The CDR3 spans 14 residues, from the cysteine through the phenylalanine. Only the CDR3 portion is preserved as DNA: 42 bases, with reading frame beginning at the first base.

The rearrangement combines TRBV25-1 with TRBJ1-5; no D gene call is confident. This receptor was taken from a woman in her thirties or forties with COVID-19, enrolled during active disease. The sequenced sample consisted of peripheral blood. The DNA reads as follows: TGTGCCAGCAGTGAACCGGGAGTTATGAGGCCCCAGCATTTT. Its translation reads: CASSEPGVMRPQHF.